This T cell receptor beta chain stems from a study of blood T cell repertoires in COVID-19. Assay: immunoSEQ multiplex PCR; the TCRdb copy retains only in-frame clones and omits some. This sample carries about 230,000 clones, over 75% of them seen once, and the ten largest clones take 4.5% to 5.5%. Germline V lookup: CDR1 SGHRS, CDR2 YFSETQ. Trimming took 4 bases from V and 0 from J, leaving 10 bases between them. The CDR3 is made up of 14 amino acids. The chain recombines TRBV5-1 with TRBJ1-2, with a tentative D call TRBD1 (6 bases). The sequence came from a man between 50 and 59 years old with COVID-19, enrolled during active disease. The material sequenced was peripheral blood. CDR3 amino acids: CASSPGGSNYGYTF. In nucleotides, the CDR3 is TGCGCCAGCAGCCCGGGGGGCTCTAACTATGGCTACACCTTC. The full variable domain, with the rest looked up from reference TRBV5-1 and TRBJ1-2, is KAGVTQTPRYLIKTRGQQVTLSCSPISGHRSVSWYQQTPGQGLQFLFEYFSETQRNKGNFPGRFSGRQFSNSRSEMNVSTLELGDSALYLCASSPGGSNYGYTFGSGTRLTVV.